A selection of T cell receptor beta chains follows, all from one sample in a study of blood T cell repertoires in COVID-19. Here immunoSEQ multiplex PCR was the method, and the copy in TCRdb shows in-frame clones only, minus some. This table holds about 50,000 clones, roughly 80% found once. The sample taken for sequencing was PBMCs or T cells enriched from blood (not recorded which). The receptors come from a woman aged 50 to 65 with acute COVID-19. CDR3s include the opening cysteine and the closing phenylalanine or tryptophan. D genes are given only for firm matches. Clone size, where shown, is once, few, many, or a class for clones that have expanded.

TRBD2,TRBJ2-3,TRBV14,.,TGTGCCAGCAGCCGACTAGAGCGGGGGGGCCCCACAGATACGCAGTATTTT,CASSRLERGGPTDTQYF
TRBD2,TRBJ2-7,TRBV3-1/TRBV3-2,once,TGTGCCAGCAGCTCTTACCTCAATACGGGGGGTACCTACGAGCAGTACTTC,CASSSYLNTGGTYEQYF
TRBD2,TRBJ2-1,TRBV5-1,.,TGCGCCAGCAGCTCCGGGACTAGCGGGAAGAGCTCCTACAATGAGCAGTTCTTC,CASSSGTSGKSSYNEQFF
TRBD1,TRBJ2-7,TRBV6-5,.,TGTGCCAGCAGGGAGGGACAGGTAACCTACGAGCAGTACTTC,CASREGQVTYEQYF
.,TRBJ1-5,TRBV15,.,TGTGCCACCAGCAGAGAGTCAGGAGGTCAGCCCCAGCATTTT,CATSRESGGQPQHF
TRBD1,TRBJ1-4,TRBV7-9,.,TGTGCCAGCAGCCCCAGCTGGGACAGGGGTGAAAAACTGTTTTTT,CASSPSWDRGEKLFF
.,TRBJ2-6,TRBV7-3,.,TGTGCCAGCGGCGGCTCTGGGGCCAACGTCCTGACTTTC,CASGGSGANVLTF
.,TRBJ2-1,TRBV2,.,TGTGCCACAAACACAGGATACGGCTCCTACAATGAGCAGTTCTTC,CATNTGYGSYNEQFF
TRBD1,TRBJ2-3,TRBV2,.,TGTGCCAGCAGGGAACAGGGGGCGCCCGTTGGGACGCAGTATTTT,CASREQGAPVGTQYF
.,TRBJ2-3,TRBV9,once,TGTGCCAGCACACCCCAGGGCCCAGATACGCAGTATTTT,CASTPQGPDTQYF
.,TRBJ2-1,TRBV9,.,TGTGCCAGCAGCGTCCAGAGTAGGGGGGGCCTGCACAATGAGCAGTTCTTC,CASSVQSRGGLHNEQFF
.,TRBJ2-5,TRBV4-1,few,TGCGCCAGCAGCCAGGGACTCCAGGGGACCCAGTACTTC,CASSQGLQGTQYF
TRBD1,TRBJ1-2,TRBV18,.,TGTGCCAGCTCACCACCGGGACAGGGGGTTTTTGGCTACACCTTC,CASSPPGQGVFGYTF
TRBD1,TRBJ1-2,TRBV4-2,few,TGTGCCAGCAGCCGAAGCACCGAGGGGGCGCGAGTCTCTGGCTACACCTTC,CASSRSTEGARVSGYTF
TRBD1,TRBJ2-2,TRBV7-9,.,TGTGCCAGCAGCCTCGACAGGGGGCTTGCCACCGGGGAGCTGTTTTTT,CASSLDRGLATGELFF
.,TRBJ2-3,TRBV6-5,.,TGTGCCAGCAGTTACTCGGGGGGTGGAGGCACAGATACGCAGTATTTT,CASSYSGGGGTDTQYF
TRBD1,TRBJ2-2,TRBV2,.,TGTGCCAGCACCCCGGGACAGTACACCGGGGAGCTGTTTTTT,CASTPGQYTGELFF
TRBD1,TRBJ1-6,TRBV6-5,.,TGTGCCAGCAGTTACTCGATCGGGACAGGGTATTCACCCCTCCACTTT,CASSYSIGTGYSPLHF
.,TRBJ2-3,TRBV29-1,.,TGCAGCGTTCAGGGAAAGGTCGGCACAGATACGCAGTATTTT,CSVQGKVGTDTQYF
TRBD1,TRBJ1-6,TRBV7-4,.,TGTGCCAGCAGGCCTAGACAGGGGAAGAAGTGGGAATATAATTCACCCCTCCACTTT,CASRPRQGKKWEYNSPLHF
TRBD1,TRBJ1-2,TRBV19,few,TGTGCCAGTAGTCCCGGACAGGGGGCTTTATCAAACTATGGCTACACCTTC,CASSPGQGALSNYGYTF
.,TRBJ2-5,TRBV14,.,TGTGCCAGCAGCCAAGACGCCGCTCGGGTAGAGACCCAGTACTTC,CASSQDAARVETQYF
TRBD2,TRBJ2-1,TRBV5-6,.,TGTGCCAGCAGCTTTCCGAGCGGGGGGGCGTTCAATGAGCAGTTCTTC,CASSFPSGGAFNEQFF
TRBD1,TRBJ1-2,TRBV7-8,.,TGTGCCAGCAGCTTAGTGGGACAGGGGGCGAATGGCTACACCTTC,CASSLVGQGANGYTF
.,TRBJ1-2,TRBV19,.,TGTGCCAGTACCCCGGGGAGGCAGGGACGGGGCTATGGCTACACCTTC,CASTPGRQGRGYGYTF
TRBD1,TRBJ2-7,TRBV7-8,.,TGTGCCAGCAGCTTAAGAGGGGGCACCGATTACGAGCAGTACTTC,CASSLRGGTDYEQYF
TRBD1,TRBJ1-5,TRBV11-2,.,TGTGCCAGCAGCTTGGGGACAGGGAGGGGCAATCAGCCCCAGCATTTT,CASSLGTGRGNQPQHF
TRBD1,TRBJ1-1,TRBV30,once,TGTGCCTGGGGGGGACAGATGAACACTGAAGCTTTCTTT,CAWGGQMNTEAFF
.,TRBJ1-2,TRBV9,.,TGTGCCAGCAGCCCGAAGGGAGGGGAGTCGTACTATGGCTACACCTTC,CASSPKGGESYYGYTF
.,TRBJ1-1,TRBV29-1,.,TGCAGCGTGAACATGGGAGGGAACACTGAAGCTTTCTTT,CSVNMGGNTEAFF
TRBD1,TRBJ1-1,TRBV3-1/TRBV3-2,.,TGTGCCAGCAGCCAAGCGGGACAGGGGGTGAGAAGTGCTGAAGCTTTCTTT,CASSQAGQGVRSAEAFF
.,TRBJ1-1,TRBV7-9,few,TGTGCCAGCAGCTTAGGTTCAGCGCAAGAAGCTTTCTTT,CASSLGSAQEAFF
.,TRBJ1-5,TRBV19,once,TGTGCCAGTAGTCCCACAGGGAGCAATCAGCCCCAGCATTTT,CASSPTGSNQPQHF
.,TRBJ1-5,TRBV21-1,.,TGTGCCAGCAGCATTGACAGGGAAGGGCATCAGCCCCAGCATTTT,CASSIDREGHQPQHF
.,TRBJ2-3,TRBV27,once,TGTGCCAGCAGGCAGGGATTCCACACAGATACGCAGTATTTT,CASRQGFHTDTQYF